The T cell receptor beta chain under discussion was sequenced for a study of patients and donors after allogeneic stem cell transplantation. The CDR3 is 15 amino acids. Per germline, CDR1 SQVTM and CDR2 ANQGSEA. Trimming removed 2 bases from V and 2 bases from J, with 13 bases in between. MiXCR, applied by TCRdb to the RT-PCR reads, yields one record per CDR3 protein. The repertoire holds about 400,000 distinct CDR3 sequences, with 16% as singletons. The sample consisted of blood, either unsorted or a sorted T cell fraction (not recorded which). V and J are TRBV29-1 and TRBJ2-1; D might be TRBD2 (5 bases). The TCR originated in a human donor who was either an allogeneic HSCT recipient or a stem cell or donor lymphocyte infusion donor (not recorded which). It is not recorded whose cells these are; they may come from a transplant donor. In DNA, the CDR3 is TGCAGCGTTGAACGCCGGGGTTTGCCCTACAATGAGCAGTTCTTC. Translation gives CSVERRGLPYNEQFF.